These T cell receptor beta chains were read from a single sample in a study of blood T cell repertoires in COVID-19. Profiled with immunoSEQ multiplex PCR; TCRdb holds only in-frame clones, not every one. Among 300,000 or so clones listed, approximately 90% were seen once. Sequenced: peripheral blood. The origin of the receptors is a woman aged 30 to 39 with COVID-19, enrolled during active disease. The CDR3 runs from the conserved cysteine through the conserved F or W. D genes are given only for firm matches. A row's size may be missing; if present it is once, few, many or a size class.

d_call,v_call,clone_size,j_call,cdr3_nt,cdr3_aa
TRBD2,TRBV11-3,-,TRBJ2-1,TGTGCCAGCAGCTTAGATGGCAGTAGCGGGAGCTTCTCCTACAATGAGCAGTTCTTC,CASSLDGSSGSFSYNEQFF
TRBD1,TRBV18,-,TRBJ2-4,TGTGCCAGCTCACCGGGACAGGCAAACAAAAACATTCAGTACTTC,CASSPGQANKNIQYF
-,TRBV4-2,-,TRBJ1-2,TGTGCCAGCAGCCAAGATGCCCAGGGTGTCTATGGCTACACCTTC,CASSQDAQGVYGYTF
TRBD2,TRBV28,-,TRBJ2-5,TGTGCCAGCAGTTTATACAAGCGGGAGAGGCGGGAGACCCAGTACTTC,CASSLYKRERRETQYF
-,TRBV19,-,TRBJ1-5,TGTGCCAGTAGTGGGGGGGCTTCCAATCAGCCCCAGCATTTT,CASSGGASNQPQHF
TRBD1,TRBV30,-,TRBJ1-5,TGTGCCTGGACCCAGGGGGCAGGATCTATGCCCCAGCATTTT,CAWTQGAGSMPQHF
TRBD1,TRBV30,-,TRBJ2-1,TGTGCCTGGAGCCCAAGGACAGTGGGACAGGGGAAAATCTTC,CAWSPRTVGQGKIF
TRBD1,TRBV6-5,-,TRBJ1-4,TGTGCCAGCAGTTACTCGACCGGGACAGGCCTGTTTTTT,CASSYSTGTGLFF
TRBD2,TRBV27,-,TRBJ2-3,TGTGCCAGCAGTTTATCGTTGGGGAGGGCCAGCACAGATACGCAGTATTTT,CASSLSLGRASTDTQYF
TRBD1,TRBV6-6,-,TRBJ1-5,TGTGCCAGCAGTTACGAGTCGGCAGGGGGTAATCAGCCCCAGCATTTT,CASSYESAGGNQPQHF
-,TRBV5-1,-,TRBJ2-5,TGCGCCAGCAGCCAGAACAGACAACAAGAGACCCAGTACTTC,CASSQNRQQETQYF
-,TRBV2,-,TRBJ1-1,TGTGCCAGCAGTGTCAGGAACAGGGTGAACACTGAAGCTTTCTTT,CASSVRNRVNTEAFF
-,TRBV24-1,-,TRBJ2-1,TGTGCCACCAGTGACCGAAGCGTGAGCTCCTACAATGAGCAGTTCTTC,CATSDRSVSSYNEQFF
-,TRBV19,-,TRBJ1-2,TGTGCCAGTAGTGGAGGGAGGGACCTATTTGGCTACACCTTC,CASSGGRDLFGYTF
-,TRBV9,-,TRBJ1-5,TGTGCCAGCAGCCCCCGTGGTGACAGAAATCAGCCCCAGCATTTT,CASSPRGDRNQPQHF
TRBD2,TRBV24-1,-,TRBJ2-1,TGTGCCACCAGTGAAGACGGCGGGAGGGGGGACGAGCAGTTCTTC,CATSEDGGRGDEQFF
TRBD1,TRBV5-4,-,TRBJ2-2,TGTGCCAGCACCCCGACGGGACAGTTGAACACCGGGGAGCTGTTTTTT,CASTPTGQLNTGELFF
-,TRBV5-4,-,TRBJ2-2,TGTGCCAGCAGCTCAATTGAGTCCACCGGGGAGCTGTTTTTT,CASSSIESTGELFF
TRBD1,TRBV4-1,-,TRBJ2-2,TGCGCCAGCAGCCAAGAGGACAGGGAAACCGGGGAGCTGTTTTTT,CASSQEDRETGELFF
TRBD1,TRBV4-1,-,TRBJ2-3,TGCGCCAGCAGCCAAACCATCACAGGGGGTTGGTCAGATACGCAGTATTTT,CASSQTITGGWSDTQYF
TRBD2,TRBV9,-,TRBJ2-7,TGTGCCAGCAGCGTACTAGCGGGACCCTACGAGCAGTACTTC,CASSVLAGPYEQYF
TRBD1,TRBV18,-,TRBJ2-3,TGTGCCAGCTCACCATTGGACAGGGGCGCTTTTACAGATACGCAGTATTTT,CASSPLDRGAFTDTQYF
-,TRBV2,once,TRBJ1-1,TGTGCCAGCAGTGAAGGACAGTTGAACACTGAAGCTTTCTTT,CASSEGQLNTEAFF
TRBD2,TRBV19,-,TRBJ2-1,TGTGCCAGTAATGGACTAGCGGGATCCAATGAGCAGTTCTTC,CASNGLAGSNEQFF
TRBD2,TRBV27,-,TRBJ2-2,TGTGCCAGCAGCCTCTTTACCCCAGCGGGAGCAGACACCGGGGAGCTGTTTTTT,CASSLFTPAGADTGELFF
TRBD2,TRBV10-3,-,TRBJ2-2,TGTGCCATCAACCGAGCGGGAGACACCGGGGAGCTGTTTTTT,CAINRAGDTGELFF
-,TRBV2,-,TRBJ1-2,TGTGCCAGCAGTGAAGGGTTAACCCGAGGGTATGGCTACACCTTC,CASSEGLTRGYGYTF
TRBD2,TRBV7-2,many,TRBJ2-5,TGTGCCAGCAGCAGGACTAGACAAGAGACCCAGTACTTC,CASSRTRQETQYF
-,TRBV27,-,TRBJ1-2,TGTGCCAGCAGCCCTAGGACAGACAGGCGGGTCTATGGCTACACCTTC,CASSPRTDRRVYGYTF
TRBD1,TRBV2,-,TRBJ1-4,TGTGCCAGCCAGCCAGGGGGTCTGGAAAAACTGTTTTTT,CASQPGGLEKLFF
TRBD2,TRBV5-8,-,TRBJ2-7,TGTGCCAGCAGCTTGTTAATGGTAGCGGGATTCTACGAGCAGTACTTC,CASSLLMVAGFYEQYF
-,TRBV28,-,TRBJ1-4,TGTGCCAGCAGTTTCTTGACAGCCACTAATGAAAAACTGTTTTTT,CASSFLTATNEKLFF
TRBD1,TRBV27,-,TRBJ1-6,TGTGCCAGCCGGGCCACAGGGGCCTATTATAATTCACCCCTCCACTTT,CASRATGAYYNSPLHF
TRBD1,TRBV5-5,once,TRBJ1-2,TGTGCCAGCAGCCAGGGGGACTATGGCTACACCTTC,CASSQGDYGYTF
-,TRBV7-9,-,TRBJ2-7,TGTGCCAGCAGCTTACCTCGGGCGGGATCGGGTGAGCAGTACTTC,CASSLPRAGSGEQYF
-,TRBV6-5,-,TRBJ1-2,TGTGCCAGCAGCCTAGATGACAGGCTTGCTGGCTACACCTTC,CASSLDDRLAGYTF
TRBD1,TRBV28,-,TRBJ1-4,TGTGCCAGCAGTATCCCTCAAGGACAGGGGGGTAATGAAAAACTGTTTTTT,CASSIPQGQGGNEKLFF
TRBD1,TRBV7-2,-,TRBJ1-6,TGTGCCAGCAGCCAGATAGGGACAGATCATAATTCACCCCTCCACTTT,CASSQIGTDHNSPLHF
-,TRBV27,-,TRBJ2-7,TGTGCCAGCAGTCTCCTGAGCTATTACGAGCAGTACTTC,CASSLLSYYEQYF
TRBD2,TRBV6-1,-,TRBJ2-2,TGTGCCAGCAGTGAGTCTAGCGGGGATACCGGGGAGCTGTTTTTT,CASSESSGDTGELFF
-,TRBV6-5,-,TRBJ1-2,TGTGCCAGCAGTTACTCGAGGATAAGGGGCTACACCTTC,CASSYSRIRGYTF
-,TRBV15,-,TRBJ1-6,TGTGCCACCAGCACGGACACCCGACTCCCCCTCCACTTT,CATSTDTRLPLHF
TRBD1,TRBV19,once,TRBJ2-1,TGTGCCAGTAGTATGGGACAGGGGGCGCCCAATGAGCAGTTCTTC,CASSMGQGAPNEQFF
-,TRBV27,-,TRBJ1-2,TGTGCCAGCAGTTTGGGGGGACCCATCTATGGCTACACCTTC,CASSLGGPIYGYTF
TRBD1,TRBV11-2,-,TRBJ2-3,TGTGCCAGCAGCCCTGCGACAGGGCCCCCAACGGGGTATTTT,CASSPATGPPTGYF
TRBD1,TRBV2,-,TRBJ1-2,TGTGCCAGCATGATGAAACAGGGGCCCTATGGCTACACCTTC,CASMMKQGPYGYTF
-,TRBV5-4,-,TRBJ1-2,TGTGCCAGCAGCTTAGACAGTAACTATGGCTACACCTTC,CASSLDSNYGYTF
-,TRBV19,-,TRBJ1-1,TGTGCCAGTAGTATAACCGGGGTCACTGAAGCTTTCTTT,CASSITGVTEAFF
-,TRBV3-1/TRBV3-2,-,TRBJ2-2,TGTGCCAGCAGCCAGTCTAGAACCGGGGAGCTGTTTTTT,CASSQSRTGELFF
-,TRBV6-4,few,TRBJ2-3,TGTGCCAGCAGTGACGGTGCGGGAAGCACAGATACGCAGTATTTT,CASSDGAGSTDTQYF
TRBD1,TRBV15,-,TRBJ2-7,TGTGCCACCAGCGATGGACAGGGCACCTACGAGCAGTACTTC,CATSDGQGTYEQYF
-,TRBV7-8,-,TRBJ1-2,TGTGCCAGCAGCTTGGAAGCGTCATCCGGGACTAACTATGGCTACACCTTC,CASSLEASSGTNYGYTF
-,TRBV12-3/TRBV12-4,-,TRBJ1-1,TGTGCCAGCAGAGCACACAGGAACACTGAAGCTTTCTTT,CASRAHRNTEAFF
TRBD1,TRBV30,many,TRBJ1-6,TGTGCCTCCCAGGGGGCCAGTTCACCCCTCCACTTT,CASQGASSPLHF
TRBD1,TRBV7-9,-,TRBJ1-2,TGTGCCAGCAGCGCGGGACAGGGGAACTATGGCTACACCTTC,CASSAGQGNYGYTF
TRBD1,TRBV4-2,once,TRBJ1-1,TGTGCCAGCAGCCAAGAGAGAAGGGGGCAGGGGACTGAAGCTTTCTTT,CASSQERRGQGTEAFF
-,TRBV7-2,-,TRBJ2-5,TGTGCCAGCAGCTACCGGGACACTCAAGGGACCCAGTACTTC,CASSYRDTQGTQYF
TRBD1,TRBV24-1,-,TRBJ2-5,TGTGCCACCAGTGATCGGGACAGGGTCCAAGAGACCCAGTACTTC,CATSDRDRVQETQYF
-,TRBV6-5,-,TRBJ2-3,TGTGCCAGCAGTTACTCGAGCCAGACCCGTGGGAGTACGCAGTATTTT,CASSYSSQTRGSTQYF